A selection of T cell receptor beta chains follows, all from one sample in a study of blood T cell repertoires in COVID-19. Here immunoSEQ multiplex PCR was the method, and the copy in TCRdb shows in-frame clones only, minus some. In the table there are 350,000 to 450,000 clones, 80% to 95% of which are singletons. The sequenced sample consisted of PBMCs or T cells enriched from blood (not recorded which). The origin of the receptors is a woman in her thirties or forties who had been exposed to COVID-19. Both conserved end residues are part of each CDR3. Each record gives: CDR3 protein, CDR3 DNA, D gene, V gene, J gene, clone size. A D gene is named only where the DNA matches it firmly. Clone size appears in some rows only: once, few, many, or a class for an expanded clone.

CDR3: CASSYPTGTYEQYF
DNA: TGTGCCAGCAGTTACCCTACAGGGACCTACGAGCAGTACTTC
D: .
V: TRBV6-2/TRBV6-3
J: TRBJ2-7
size: .

CDR3: CASSGDRGYNEQFF
DNA: TGTGCCAGTAGTGGGGACAGGGGCTACAATGAGCAGTTCTTC
D: TRBD1
V: TRBV19
J: TRBJ2-1
size: .

CDR3: CASSLAGNRGLFF
DNA: TGTGCCAGCAGCTTGGCCGGAAACAGAGGACTTTTCTTT
D: .
V: TRBV5-5
J: TRBJ1-1
size: .

CDR3: CATSAPPRGGRHTEAFF
DNA: TGTGCCACCAGTGCCCCACCCCGGGGAGGGCGTCACACTGAAGCTTTCTTT
D: .
V: TRBV24-1
J: TRBJ1-1
size: .

CDR3: CSARLDYEQFF
DNA: TGCAGTGCCCGACTGGATTATGAGCAGTTCTTC
D: .
V: TRBV20-1
J: TRBJ2-1
size: .

CDR3: CASSKPYEQGAAFYEQYF
DNA: TGTGCCAGCAGCAAACCTTACGAACAGGGGGCTGCATTCTACGAGCAGTACTTC
D: TRBD1
V: TRBV11-3
J: TRBJ2-7
size: .

CDR3: CASRAWDRYNEKLFF
DNA: TGTGCCAGCAGGGCGTGGGACAGGTATAATGAAAAACTGTTTTTT
D: TRBD1
V: TRBV5-6
J: TRBJ1-4
size: .

CDR3: CASSTLTSGGDANTGELFF
DNA: TGCGCCAGCAGCACGCTGACTAGCGGGGGAGACGCGAACACCGGGGAGCTGTTTTTT
D: TRBD2
V: TRBV5-1
J: TRBJ2-2
size: .

CDR3: CASSLVGVGNTEAFF
DNA: TGTGCCAGCAGCTTAGTAGGAGTGGGGAACACTGAAGCTTTCTTT
D: .
V: TRBV13
J: TRBJ1-1
size: .

CDR3: CASSFLTDTQYF
DNA: TGTGCCAGTAGTTTCCTCACAGATACGCAGTATTTT
D: .
V: TRBV19
J: TRBJ2-3
size: .

CDR3: CASRLEGALRFRGEQYF
DNA: TGTGCCAGCAGACTGGAGGGGGCCCTACGCTTTAGGGGCGAGCAGTACTTC
D: .
V: TRBV27
J: TRBJ2-7
size: .

CDR3: CASSSGLAGVPGELFF
DNA: TGCGCCAGCAGCTCGGGACTAGCGGGAGTCCCCGGGGAGCTGTTTTTT
D: TRBD2
V: TRBV5-1
J: TRBJ2-2
size: .

CDR3: CASSTRLSAGGPVDTQYF
DNA: TGTGCCAGTAGTACCCGACTCTCAGCGGGAGGGCCCGTAGATACGCAGTATTTT
D: TRBD2
V: TRBV19
J: TRBJ2-3
size: .

CDR3: CASEADRYSNQPQHF
DNA: TGTGCCAGTGAAGCGGACAGGTATAGCAATCAGCCCCAGCATTTT
D: TRBD1
V: TRBV2
J: TRBJ1-5
size: .

CDR3: CASSYIGLAGYEQYF
DNA: TGTGCCAGCAGTTACATCGGACTAGCGGGCTACGAGCAGTACTTC
D: TRBD2
V: TRBV6-5
J: TRBJ2-7
size: .

CDR3: CASSPVGGSGYTF
DNA: TGTGCCAGCAGCCCCGTCGGAGGAAGCGGCTACACCTTC
D: .
V: TRBV7-3
J: TRBJ1-2
size: .

CDR3: CAILTGENNYGYTF
DNA: TGTGCCATCCTGACAGGGGAGAACAACTATGGCTACACCTTC
D: TRBD1
V: TRBV10-3
J: TRBJ1-2
size: .

CDR3: CASSIQDRGNQPQHF
DNA: TGTGCCAGTAGTATTCAGGACAGGGGAAATCAGCCCCAGCATTTT
D: TRBD1
V: TRBV19
J: TRBJ1-5
size: once

CDR3: CASSQVWAGADTQYF
DNA: TGCGCCAGCAGCCAAGTCTGGGCGGGGGCAGATACGCAGTATTTT
D: TRBD2
V: TRBV4-3
J: TRBJ2-3
size: .

CDR3: CASSPWGQNYGYTF
DNA: TGTGCCAGCAGCCCCTGGGGACAGAACTATGGCTACACCTTC
D: TRBD1
V: TRBV14
J: TRBJ1-2
size: .

CDR3: CATSDSGRNYGYTF
DNA: TGTGCCACCAGTGATAGTGGCAGGAACTATGGCTACACCTTC
D: .
V: TRBV24-1
J: TRBJ1-2
size: .

CDR3: CASSEEGTGDNEQFF
DNA: TGTGCCAGCAGCGAAGAGGGGACAGGAGACAATGAGCAGTTCTTC
D: TRBD1
V: TRBV9
J: TRBJ2-1
size: .

CDR3: CATSDLQGQGLVYTF
DNA: TGTGCCACCAGTGATTTGCAGGGACAGGGCTTAGTCTACACCTTC
D: TRBD1
V: TRBV24-1
J: TRBJ1-2
size: .

CDR3: CASSLAGSSYNEQFF
DNA: TGTGCCAGCAGCTTAGCGGGGAGCTCCTACAATGAGCAGTTCTTC
D: .
V: TRBV7-9
J: TRBJ2-1
size: .

CDR3: CASSQRDRGYEQYF
DNA: TGTGCCAGCAGTCAAAGGGACAGGGGCTACGAGCAGTACTTC
D: TRBD1
V: TRBV6-5
J: TRBJ2-7
size: .

CDR3: CASSLRTGLSNQPQHF
DNA: TGTGCCAGCAGTCTCCGGACAGGGTTAAGCAATCAGCCCCAGCATTTT
D: TRBD1
V: TRBV2
J: TRBJ1-5
size: few

CDR3: CASSQAGGTEAFF
DNA: TGTGCCAGCAGCCAAGCCGGGGGCACTGAAGCTTTCTTT
D: .
V: TRBV3-1/TRBV3-2
J: TRBJ1-1
size: .

CDR3: CASSVGQGITHEQFF
DNA: TGTGCCAGCAGTGTGGGACAGGGGATAACGCATGAGCAGTTCTTC
D: TRBD1
V: TRBV11-3
J: TRBJ2-1
size: .

CDR3: CSASVGSVGNQPQHF
DNA: TGCAGTGCTAGTGTCGGTTCCGTAGGCAATCAGCCCCAGCATTTT
D: .
V: TRBV20-1
J: TRBJ1-5
size: .

CDR3: CASSLAGGVSYEQYF
DNA: TGTGCCAGCAGCTTAGCAGGGGGGGTCTCCTACGAGCAGTACTTC
D: .
V: TRBV7-2
J: TRBJ2-7
size: .

CDR3: CASSRQGNNQPQHF
DNA: TGTGCCAGCAGCAGACAGGGGAACAATCAGCCCCAGCATTTT
D: TRBD1
V: TRBV7-8
J: TRBJ1-5
size: few

CDR3: CASSYNRDRVSGNTIYF
DNA: TGTGCCAGCAGCTACAACCGGGACAGGGTCTCTGGAAACACCATATATTTT
D: TRBD1
V: TRBV5-4
J: TRBJ1-3
size: few

CDR3: CASSTAQGAKNQPQHF
DNA: TGTGCCAGTAGTACCGCACAGGGGGCAAAGAATCAGCCCCAGCATTTT
D: TRBD1
V: TRBV19
J: TRBJ1-5
size: .

CDR3: CASSYGGIGNTIYF
DNA: TGTGCCAGCAGTTACGGGGGGATTGGAAACACCATATATTTT
D: .
V: TRBV6-5
J: TRBJ1-3
size: .

CDR3: CASTTGGPGKNIQYF
DNA: TGTGCCAGCACCACCGGAGGGCCCGGCAAAAACATTCAGTACTTC
D: .
V: TRBV11-3
J: TRBJ2-4
size: .

CDR3: CASSRTPSGLNTGELFF
DNA: TGTGCCAGCAGCCGTACCCCTAGCGGCCTCAACACCGGGGAGCTGTTTTTT
D: TRBD2
V: TRBV9
J: TRBJ2-2
size: .

CDR3: CASSDSGLGVGNNEQFF
DNA: TGTGCCAGCAGTGATAGCGGTCTGGGAGTAGGGAACAATGAGCAGTTCTTC
D: .
V: TRBV6-1
J: TRBJ2-1
size: .

CDR3: CASSLSPDGRNTEAFF
DNA: TGCGCCAGCAGCTTGTCGCCAGACGGGAGGAACACTGAAGCTTTCTTT
D: .
V: TRBV5-1
J: TRBJ1-1
size: .

CDR3: CAWTQRGVRLYEQYF
DNA: TGTGCCTGGACCCAACGCGGGGTAAGGTTGTACGAGCAGTACTTC
D: .
V: TRBV30
J: TRBJ2-7
size: once

CDR3: CASSYSRGRANNEQFF
DNA: TGTGCCAGCAGTTACTCGAGAGGGAGGGCCAACAATGAGCAGTTCTTC
D: TRBD2
V: TRBV6-5
J: TRBJ2-1
size: .

CDR3: CARAGGVADTQYF
DNA: TGTGCCCGAGCGGGAGGGGTCGCAGATACGCAGTATTTT
D: TRBD2
V: TRBV30
J: TRBJ2-3
size: .

CDR3: CASRNTGGGGKLFF
DNA: TGTGCCAGCAGGAATACAGGGGGCGGAGGAAAACTGTTTTTT
D: TRBD1
V: TRBV28
J: TRBJ1-4
size: .

CDR3: CASTGRGTGFQPQHF
DNA: TGTGCCAGTACTGGCCGTGGGACAGGGTTTCAGCCCCAGCATTTT
D: TRBD1
V: TRBV19
J: TRBJ1-5
size: .

CDR3: CASSRETTTLRGQFF
DNA: TGTGCCAGCAGCCGAGAGACTACCACCCTACGGGGGCAGTTCTTC
D: .
V: TRBV7-9
J: TRBJ2-1
size: .

CDR3: CASRGDRGPYEQYF
DNA: TGTGCCAGCAGGGGGGACAGAGGCCCCTACGAGCAGTACTTC
D: TRBD1
V: TRBV2
J: TRBJ2-7
size: once

CDR3: CASSLAPGYGYTF
DNA: TGTGCCAGCAGCTTGGCTCCAGGGTACGGCTACACCTTC
D: .
V: TRBV5-4
J: TRBJ1-2
size: .

CDR3: CASEAGGDTQYF
DNA: TGCGCCAGCGAAGCCGGGGGAGATACGCAGTATTTT
D: .
V: TRBV10-2
J: TRBJ2-3
size: .

CDR3: CASSFQSQPQHF
DNA: TGTGCCAGCAGTTTTCAATCCCAGCCCCAGCATTTT
D: .
V: TRBV12-3/TRBV12-4
J: TRBJ1-5
size: .

CDR3: CASSSGTGSTEAFF
DNA: TGTGCCAGCAGCTCCGGGACAGGGTCGACTGAAGCTTTCTTT
D: TRBD1
V: TRBV7-2
J: TRBJ1-1
size: .

CDR3: CASSEGSKTEAFF
DNA: TGTGCCAGCAGTGAGGGCAGTAAGACTGAAGCTTTCTTT
D: .
V: TRBV2
J: TRBJ1-1
size: .

CDR3: CSAPGGVSQHF
DNA: TGCAGTGCCCCTGGCGGGGTTTCCCAGCATTTT
D: .
V: TRBV20-1
J: TRBJ1-5
size: .